This TCR beta chain came from a study of T cell responses to AZD1222 COVID-19 vaccine. This CDR3 comprises 14 residues. V was cut by 3 bases and J by 3 bases, with 12 bases left in between. Germline V gene lookup returns CDR1 SGHRS and CDR2 YFSETQ. Repertoires were generated with immunoSEQ multiplex PCR, while TCRdb's copy carries only in-frame clones and drops some. This sample carries 65,000 to 85,000 clones, 75% to 90% of them seen once, and the ten largest clones take more than 9%. The V call is TRBV5-1, the J call TRBJ1-1; D remains unclear. This receptor was identified in an adult who received the AZD1222 COVID-19 vaccine. Sequenced here: peripheral blood, sampled 28 days after the second AZD1222 dose. This CDR3 reads CASSWTNIDTEAFF. CDR3 in DNA: TGCGCCAGCAGCTGGACGAATATTGACACTGAAGCTTTCTTT.